What follows is one TCR beta chain and its context. The antigen remains undetermined. The data originate from a study of CD8 T cells in Susac syndrome. General study results and limits: Clonal expansion involving Susac CD8+ cells peaked in TEMRA cells and active patients.

Reverse transcription of roughly 0.5 to 1 ug RNA was carried out with random hexamers. One entry per CDR3 protein results from TCRdb running MiXCR on the immunoSEQ multiplex PCR reads. This table has 100,000 to 150,000 distinct CDR3 sequences, around 94% appearing once. The TCR sequence derives from a human donor with Susac syndrome. The sequencing input was CD8+ T cells from PBMCs.

CDR3 in DNA: TGTGCCAGCAGCGTGAACAGGGGGTCGAACACCGGGGAGCTGTTTTTT. Its translation: CASSVNRGSNTGELFF. This rearrangement joins TRBV9 to TRBJ2-2; 8 nucleotides agree with TRBD1. V lost 2 bases, J lost 0 bases, and 3 bases stayed unmatched. CDR3 size: 16 residues. Per germline, CDR1 SGDLS and CDR2 YYNGEE.